Listed here are 2 T cell receptor beta chains from one sample, sequenced in a study of CXCR3-negative and CXCR3-positive naive CD8 T cells. Notes on the study in general: Hydrophobicity was higher for TRB CDR3s found in CXCR3-positive naive cells than in CXCR3-negative naive cells.

With UMI labels, 5' RACE was used to prepare the TRB cDNA libraries. With the 5' RACE reads reprocessed, TCRdb shows one record per CDR3 protein and no DNA. This sample contains about 140,000 distinct CDR3 sequences. What these receptors recognize is not known. Sequenced sample: naive CXCR3+ CD8+ T cells from blood. The subset is: CD45RO-CCR7+CD27+CD95- naive CD8+ T cells expressing CXCR3 (TNR3+). These receptor sequences come from a human donor in good health. Some clones in this sample may be carry-over from other donors' samples.

The chain employs TRBV7-8 and TRBJ1-5; checking the TCRdb D call of TRBD1 is not possible without DNA. The CDR3 consists of 14 residues. Germline values: CDR1 SGHVS, CDR2 FQNEAQ. CDR3 sequence reads: CASSLARGPEPQHF.

J is TRBJ2-2 and V is TRBV7-8; checking the TCRdb D call of TRBD1 is not possible without DNA. The CDR3 has 17 amino acids. The germline V gene has CDR1 SGHVS and CDR2 FQNEAQ. The CDR3: CASSQPRARGGTAELFF.